This is a list of T cell receptor beta chains from one sample in a study of OX40 agonist ivuxolimab in advanced cancers. Clones were read by immunoSEQ multiplex PCR, and TCRdb kept only the in-frame ones, dropping some. The data contain about 80,000 clones, around 84% of them seen just once; the ten biggest clones take up 5.5% to 7%. The sample in question was CD4+ or CD8+ T cells sorted from blood, obtained in a trial of the OX40 agonist ivuxolimab. Receptors originate from an adult with an advanced solid tumor such as melanoma, head and neck, liver or kidney cancer. CDR3s include the opening cysteine and the closing phenylalanine or tryptophan. Each record gives: clone size, J gene, D gene, V gene, CDR3 DNA, CDR3 protein. D genes are given only for firm matches. A row's size may be missing; if present it is once, few, many or a size class.

>NA|TRBJ1-2|NA|TRBV19
TGTGCCAGTAGTACCTGGACAGCCTCGGCAAGATATGGCTACACCTTC
CASSTWTASARYGYTF
>NA|TRBJ1-1|TRBD1|TRBV5-6
TGTGCCAGCAGCTTAACAGGGGAGGGACGGAACACTGAAGCTTTCTTT
CASSLTGEGRNTEAFF
>NA|TRBJ2-5|NA|TRBV4-1
TGCGCCAGCAGCCAAGATCGGACTACCTTGGAGACCCAGTACTTC
CASSQDRTTLETQYF
>once|TRBJ1-1|NA|TRBV21-1
TGTGCCAGCAGCAAAAAAAGTCCCGGACAGGGGAGAGGCACTGAAGCTTTCTTT
CASSKKSPGQGRGTEAFF
>NA|TRBJ2-7|NA|TRBV25-1
TGTGCCAGCAGTGAATTGGGAGCCGGCGAGCAGTACTTC
CASSELGAGEQYF
>NA|TRBJ2-7|TRBD2|TRBV6-1
TGTGCCAGCAGTGAAGGGGGGACTAGCGACTACGAGCAGTACTTC
CASSEGGTSDYEQYF
>NA|TRBJ1-2|TRBD1|TRBV10-1
TGCGCCATTCGGACAGGGTTTAACTATGGCTACACCTTC
CAIRTGFNYGYTF
>NA|TRBJ2-7|TRBD2|TRBV19
TGTGCCAGTAGTCCCCTGCCTAGCGGGGCCGGCTACGAGCAGTACTTC
CASSPLPSGAGYEQYF
>once|TRBJ2-7|NA|TRBV7-8
TGTGCCAGCAGTTTGGGTGGACGTGGATACGAGCAGTACTTC
CASSLGGRGYEQYF
>once|TRBJ2-5|NA|TRBV11-3
TGTGCCAGCAGCGGGGGAGAGACCCAGTACTTC
CASSGGETQYF
>NA|TRBJ2-1|NA|TRBV11-2
TGTGCCAGCAGCCCACGGGATAGGAAGTGGAATGAGCAGTTCTTC
CASSPRDRKWNEQFF
>NA|TRBJ2-4|NA|TRBV19
TGTGCCAGTAGTATGGGAGTACAGGCACCGTACTTC
CASSMGVQAPYF
>NA|TRBJ2-7|NA|TRBV21-1
TGTGCCAGCAGCCTCCTCAGGGCTAGCGGGAATTACGAGCAGTACTTC
CASSLLRASGNYEQYF
>NA|TRBJ2-1|NA|TRBV7-3
TGTGCCAGCAGCTCCTCCGGGACGGATTACAATGAGCAGTTCTTC
CASSSSGTDYNEQFF
>NA|TRBJ2-2|TRBD1|TRBV28
TGTGCCAGCCGAGGACAGGGGTCAACCGGGGAGCTGTTTTTT
CASRGQGSTGELFF
>NA|TRBJ1-1|NA|TRBV30
TGTGCCTGGAGTGCAGGGGTCAGTGTGAACACTGAAGCTTTCTTT
CAWSAGVSVNTEAFF
>once|TRBJ2-1|TRBD2|TRBV13
TGTGCCAGCAGCTTGGCGGGACTAGCGGAAAACAATGAGCAGTTCTTC
CASSLAGLAENNEQFF
>NA|TRBJ2-1|NA|TRBV14
TGTGCCAGCAGCCAAGATCTTGGGCGGGTTTACAATGAGCAGTTCTTC
CASSQDLGRVYNEQFF
>once|TRBJ1-2|NA|TRBV7-9
TGTGCCAGCAGCTTAGCCCGACGGGGACCGGGGCTCTATGGCTACACCTTC
CASSLARRGPGLYGYTF
>NA|TRBJ2-7|NA|TRBV19
TGTGCCAGTAGCCCCCTCAAGGGTCTCTACGAGCAGTACTTC
CASSPLKGLYEQYF
>NA|TRBJ2-7|TRBD1|TRBV27
TGTGCCAGCAGTTTACGGACAGGATCCTACGAGCAGTACTTC
CASSLRTGSYEQYF
>NA|TRBJ2-7|TRBD1|TRBV2
TGTGCCAGCATCTTCCAGGGGGGACAGGTGAGCTCCTACGAGCAGTACTTC
CASIFQGGQVSSYEQYF
>NA|TRBJ2-1|TRBD2|TRBV9
TGTGCCAGCAGTACCCCGGGACTAGCGACTTACAATGAGCAGTTCTTC
CASSTPGLATYNEQFF
>once|TRBJ2-1|NA|TRBV11-2
TGTGCCAGCAGCTTAGTGTCAGACAGGCTTTTCGCCAATGAGCAGTTCTTC
CASSLVSDRLFANEQFF
>NA|TRBJ2-7|NA|TRBV5-1
TGCGCCAGCAGCGTACGAACAGGGACGTTAAGCTCCTACGAGCAGTACTTC
CASSVRTGTLSSYEQYF
>NA|TRBJ2-5|NA|TRBV27
TGTGCCAGCAGTTCCCAGGGGAGGCCAGAGACCCAGTACTTC
CASSSQGRPETQYF
>NA|TRBJ2-7|NA|TRBV7-6
TGTGCCAGCAGCTCACCCAGGACAGCCCCTTACTCCTACGAGCAGTACTTC
CASSSPRTAPYSYEQYF
>NA|TRBJ2-4|NA|TRBV7-9
TGTGCCAGCAGCTTAGAGCCAAACATTCAGTACTTC
CASSLEPNIQYF
>NA|TRBJ2-5|NA|TRBV9
TGTGCCAGCAGCGTAGGATCCATGATAGAGACCCAGTACTTC
CASSVGSMIETQYF
>NA|TRBJ1-4|NA|TRBV7-9
TGTGCCAGCAGCTTAGGGACCATGGCTGCAACTAATGAAAAACTGTTTTTT
CASSLGTMAATNEKLFF
>NA|TRBJ1-1|NA|TRBV9
TGTGCCAGCAGCGTAATGCTAAGGGGTGAAGCTTTCTTT
CASSVMLRGEAFF
>few|TRBJ1-3|TRBD1|TRBV19
TGTGCCAGTGGGACAGGGGGCTTTGCTGGAAACACCATATATTTT
CASGTGGFAGNTIYF
>NA|TRBJ1-5|NA|TRBV5-1
TGCGCCAGCAGCTTGGCTAGTCAGCCCCAGCATTTT
CASSLASQPQHF
>NA|TRBJ2-6|TRBD1|TRBV7-9
TGTGCCAGCAGGCCCCGGGACAGGGGGTTCTTTGGGGCCAACGTCCTGACTTTC
CASRPRDRGFFGANVLTF
>NA|TRBJ1-2|TRBD1|TRBV27
TGTGCCAGCAGTCCGACAGGGGGCTATGGCTACACCTTC
CASSPTGGYGYTF
>NA|TRBJ2-2|NA|TRBV6-4
TGTGCCAGCAGTGACTCATACACCGGGGAGCTGTTTTTT
CASSDSYTGELFF
>NA|TRBJ1-2|NA|TRBV2
TGTGCCAGCAGTGAATCTAGGACAGTCTATGGCTACACCTTC
CASSESRTVYGYTF
>NA|TRBJ2-3|TRBD1|TRBV19
TGTGCCAGTAGTATCCCGGGACAGGATAGCACAGATACGCAGTATTTT
CASSIPGQDSTDTQYF
>NA|TRBJ2-3|NA|TRBV9
TGTGCCAGCAACACCGGGGGGCGGAGACCGCAACGCACAGATACGCAGTATTTT
CASNTGGRRPQRTDTQYF
>NA|TRBJ1-2|NA|TRBV2
TGTGCCAGCCACGGACAGCCGACTAGCTATGGCTACACCTTC
CASHGQPTSYGYTF
>NA|TRBJ1-1|NA|TRBV28
TGTGCCAGCAGTTTCGATAGGGGGATTAACACTGAAGCTTTCTTT
CASSFDRGINTEAFF
>NA|TRBJ1-2|TRBD1|TRBV4-1
TGCGCCAGCAGCCAAGGGGGGGGACAGGGGAGGATCTATGGCTACACCTTC
CASSQGGGQGRIYGYTF
>NA|TRBJ2-5|TRBD1|TRBV9
TGTGCCAGCAGCGTAGGTTCCCTATCCGACAGGGGACAAGAGACCCAGTACTTC
CASSVGSLSDRGQETQYF
>NA|TRBJ1-2|TRBD1|TRBV28
TGTGCCAGCAGAACCGCTCGCGCGACAGGGGGCAATGGCTACACCTTC
CASRTARATGGNGYTF
>NA|TRBJ2-2|NA|TRBV27
TGTGCCAGCAGTTTTGGACTAAGGAACACCGGGGAGCTGTTTTTT
CASSFGLRNTGELFF